This record looks at one T cell receptor (beta chain) sequence and its context. Treatment indicated: around 19 received Ad26.COV2.S at low or high dose, single or two shots; 5 received placebo; per-sample allocation not given. Material that was analyzed had been drawn on day 63 after the first vaccine or placebo injection. This CDR3 is built from 14 residues. Trimming cost V 0 bases and J 6 bases, with 11 bases left between them. Germline V CDR1 and CDR2: KGHSH, LQKENI. This record comes from a study of Ad26.COV2.S vaccination and SARS-CoV-2 variants. This table comes from immunoSEQ multiplex PCR, and its TCRdb copy is limited to in-frame clones, with some not included. The table records over 400,000 clones, 80% to 95% of them present only once.

The receptor was derived from a person aged 18-65 years who received the Ad26.COV2.S COVID-19 vaccine or a placebo. The starting material was peripheral blood, obtained in a trial of Ad26.COV2.S vaccine versus placebo. This chain joins TRBV18 and TRBJ2-5; TRBD2 is a possible D gene (6 bases). CDR3 sequence (DNA): TGTGCCAGCTCACCACCGGGAGGCGGGAAGACCCAGTACTTC. It specifies CASSPPGGGKTQYF.